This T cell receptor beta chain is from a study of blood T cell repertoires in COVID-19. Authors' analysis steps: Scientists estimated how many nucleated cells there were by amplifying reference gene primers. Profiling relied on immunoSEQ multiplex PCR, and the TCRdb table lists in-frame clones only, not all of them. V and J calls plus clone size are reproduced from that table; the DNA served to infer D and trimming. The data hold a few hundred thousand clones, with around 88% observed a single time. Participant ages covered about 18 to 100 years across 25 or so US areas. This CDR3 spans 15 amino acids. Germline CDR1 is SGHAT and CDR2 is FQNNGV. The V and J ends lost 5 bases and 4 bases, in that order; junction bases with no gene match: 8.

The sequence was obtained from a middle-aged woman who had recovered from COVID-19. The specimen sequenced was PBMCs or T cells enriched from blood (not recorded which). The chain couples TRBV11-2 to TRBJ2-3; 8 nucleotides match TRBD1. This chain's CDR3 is CASSPRQGWADTQYF. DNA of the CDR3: TGTGCCAGCAGCCCAAGACAGGGGTGGGCAGATACGCAGTATTTT.